The source of this T cell receptor (beta chain) is a study of T cell repertoires in aging, cancer and after chemotherapy. The overall study: The full dataset contained around 8.2 million TCR reads. Study results and caveats: Age-matched healthy donors had significantly more diverse, less clonal blood TCR repertoires than untreated cancer patients.

This clonotype is large (0.1 to 1%). Its cognate antigen is unknown. Germline CDR1 and CDR2: SQVTM and ANQGSEA. CDR3 size: 14 residues. V lost 3 bases and J lost 8, with 19 bases in between. TRB rearrangements spanning V, D and J were amplified using mixed TRB-A/B primers. One entry per CDR3 protein, called by TCRdb with MiXCR from the multiplex PCR reads. The table records more than 1,500 distinct CDR3 sequences, just under 25% of them present only once. The template was genomic DNA from peripheral blood, not RNA. V and J are TRBV29-1 and TRBJ1-2, with D possibly being TRBD1 (5 bases). The clonotype originates from a human donor with a solid tumor. Sequencing used blood. The CDR3 coding sequence is TGCAGCGTTGACCGGGATTGGGGGGATGGGGGCTACACCTTC. Translating it yields CSVDRDWGDGGYTF.